This T cell receptor (beta chain) was sequenced in a study of OX40 agonist ivuxolimab in advanced cancers. Study at large: Dose-escalation cases comprised hepatocellular carcinoma, melanoma, renal cell or head and neck cancer.

General study findings and limits: Clones of CD4+ and CD8+ blood T cells grew by week 6 at doses of 0.1 to 3.0 mg/kg.

TCRdb keeps only in-frame clones here, not all; method: immunoSEQ multiplex PCR. The data hold about 50,000 clones, with 70% to 80% observed a single time. CDR3 length equals 13 residues. From germline, CDR1 is MNHEY and CDR2 SVGAGI. V was clipped by 10 bases and J by 6 bases, with 18 bases between them. As to this clone: Its cognate antigen is unknown.

The chain is built from TRBV6-5 and TRBJ1-2; possible D gene TRBD1, 5 bases. This TCR came from an adult with an advanced solid tumor such as melanoma, head and neck, liver or kidney cancer. Sequencing was performed on CD4+ or CD8+ T cells sorted from blood, taken in a trial of the OX40 agonist ivuxolimab. The CDR3 loop is CATLRAKVDGYTF. The CDR3 DNA sequence: TGTGCCACCCTCAGGGCAAAGGTTGATGGCTACACCTTC.